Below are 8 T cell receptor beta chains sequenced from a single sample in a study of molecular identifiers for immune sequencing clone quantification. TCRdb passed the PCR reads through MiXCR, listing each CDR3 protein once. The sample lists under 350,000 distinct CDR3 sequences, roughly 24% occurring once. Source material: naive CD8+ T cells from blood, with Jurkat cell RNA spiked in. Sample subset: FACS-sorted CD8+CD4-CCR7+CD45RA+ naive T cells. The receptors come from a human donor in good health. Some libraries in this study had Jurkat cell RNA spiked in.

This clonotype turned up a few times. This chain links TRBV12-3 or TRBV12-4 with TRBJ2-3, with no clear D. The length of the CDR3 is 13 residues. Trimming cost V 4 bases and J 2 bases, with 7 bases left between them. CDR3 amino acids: CASSSAATDTQYF. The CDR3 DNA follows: TGTGCCAGCAGTTCGGCAGCCACAGATACGCAGTATTTT.

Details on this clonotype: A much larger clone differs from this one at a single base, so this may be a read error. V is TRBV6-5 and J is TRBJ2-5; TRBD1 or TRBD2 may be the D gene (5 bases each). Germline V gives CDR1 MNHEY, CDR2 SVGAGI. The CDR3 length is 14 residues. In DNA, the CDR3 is TGTGCCAGCAGTTACTCGAGTAGGGGAGAGACCCAGTCCTTC. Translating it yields CASSYSSRGETQSF.

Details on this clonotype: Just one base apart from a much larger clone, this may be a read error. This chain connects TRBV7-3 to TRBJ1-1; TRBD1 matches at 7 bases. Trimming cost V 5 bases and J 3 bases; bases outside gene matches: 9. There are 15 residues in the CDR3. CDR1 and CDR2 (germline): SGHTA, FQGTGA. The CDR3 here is CASSPHRGKDTEAFF. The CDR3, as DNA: TGTGCCAGCAGCCCGCACAGGGGTAAGGACACTGAAGCTTTCTTT.

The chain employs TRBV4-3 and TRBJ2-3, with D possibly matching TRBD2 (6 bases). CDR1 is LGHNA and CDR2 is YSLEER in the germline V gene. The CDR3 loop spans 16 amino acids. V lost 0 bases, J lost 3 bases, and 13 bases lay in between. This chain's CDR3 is CASSQEVLAETDTQYF. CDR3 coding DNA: TGCGCCAGCAGCCAAGAGGTTTTAGCGGAAACAGATACGCAGTATTTT.

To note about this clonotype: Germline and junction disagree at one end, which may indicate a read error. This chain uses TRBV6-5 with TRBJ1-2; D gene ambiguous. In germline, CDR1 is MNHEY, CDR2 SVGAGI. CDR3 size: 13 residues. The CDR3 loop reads CASSYVGKDGHTF. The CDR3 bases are TGTGCCAGCAGTTACGTGGGGAAAGATGGCCACACCTTC.

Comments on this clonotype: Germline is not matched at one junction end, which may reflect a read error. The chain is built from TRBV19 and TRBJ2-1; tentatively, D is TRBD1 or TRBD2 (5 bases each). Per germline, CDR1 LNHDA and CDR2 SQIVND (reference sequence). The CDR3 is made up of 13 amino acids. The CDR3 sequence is CASSGTPYNEQSF. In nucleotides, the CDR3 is TGTGCCAGTTCCGGGACCCCCTACAATGAGCAGTCCTTC. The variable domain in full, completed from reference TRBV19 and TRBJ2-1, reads DGGITQSPKYLFRKEGQNVTLSCEQNLNHDAMYWYRQDPGQGLRLIYYSQIVNDFQKGDIAEGYSVSREKKESFPLTVTSAQKNPTAFYLCASSGTPYNEQSFGPGTRLTVL.

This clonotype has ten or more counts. The CDR3, as DNA: TGTGCCAGCAGAGCCGGGACAGGGGGCAATCAGCCCCAGCATTTT. This codes for CASRAGTGGNQPQHF. V usage is TRBV2 and J usage is TRBJ1-5; 10 bases agree with TRBD1. The CDR3 covers 15 residues. V dropped 6 bases and J dropped 2; count of bases not matched to a gene: 4. Per the germline V gene, CDR1 is SNHLY and CDR2 is FYNNEI.

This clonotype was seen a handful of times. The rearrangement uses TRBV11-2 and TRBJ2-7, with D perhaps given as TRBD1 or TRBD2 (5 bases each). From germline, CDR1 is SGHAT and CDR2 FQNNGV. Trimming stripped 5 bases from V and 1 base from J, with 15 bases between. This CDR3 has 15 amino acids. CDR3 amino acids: CASSPPGPKSYEQYF. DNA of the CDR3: TGTGCCAGCAGCCCCCCGGGACCAAAATCCTACGAGCAGTACTTC.